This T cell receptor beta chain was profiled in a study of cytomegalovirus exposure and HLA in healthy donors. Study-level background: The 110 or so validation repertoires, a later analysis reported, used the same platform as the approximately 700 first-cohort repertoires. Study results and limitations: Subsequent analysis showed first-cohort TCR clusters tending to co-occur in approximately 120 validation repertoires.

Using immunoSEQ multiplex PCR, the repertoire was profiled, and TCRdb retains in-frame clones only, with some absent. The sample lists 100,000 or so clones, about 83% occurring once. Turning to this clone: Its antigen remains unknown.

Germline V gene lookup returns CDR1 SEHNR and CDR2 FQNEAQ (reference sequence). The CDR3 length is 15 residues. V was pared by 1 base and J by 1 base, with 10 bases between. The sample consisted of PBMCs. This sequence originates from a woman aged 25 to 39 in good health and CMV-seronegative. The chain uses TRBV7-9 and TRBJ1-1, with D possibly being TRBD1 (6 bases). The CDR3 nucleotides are TGTGCCAGCAGCTTAGTCGCAGGGGCGAACACTGAAGCTTTCTTT. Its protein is CASSLVAGANTEAFF.